This TCR beta chain appears in the sequencing data of a study of blood T cell repertoires in COVID-19. As for the study in general: T cells, B-cell-depleted T cells, or PBMCs provided the cDNA or gDNA that served as material.

CDR1 and CDR2 (germline): SGHAT, FQNNGV. J was trimmed by 2 bases and V by 5 bases; bases with no gene match: 5. There are 15 residues in the CDR3. In the study's own analysis: Amplification of reference gene primers provided the estimated nucleated cell counts. Method: immunoSEQ multiplex PCR; TCRdb's copy keeps in-frame clones and lacks some. The V and J calls and clone size come from that table; D and trimming were worked out from the DNA. Of fewer than 30,000 clones listed, about 92% are singletons. Those enrolled in Seattle joined during active infection and were followed longitudinally afterward.

The rearrangement joins TRBV11-2 to TRBJ2-3; 9 bases map to TRBD2. The specimen was peripheral blood. The TCR originated in a woman aged 70-85 years with COVID-19, enrolled during active disease. The CDR3 DNA reads TGTGCCAGCAGCAATAGCGGGGGATTCACAGATACGCAGTATTTT. This codes for CASSNSGGFTDTQYF.